The rows below give T cell receptor beta chains drawn from one sample of a study of blood T cell repertoires in COVID-19. Assay: immunoSEQ multiplex PCR; the TCRdb copy retains only in-frame clones and omits some. Here the sample spans under 200,000 clones, 60% to 85% being singletons. The sequenced sample was peripheral blood. The source of these receptors is a man aged 70-80 years with acute or convalescent COVID-19. CDR3s include the opening cysteine and the closing phenylalanine or tryptophan. Fields, in order: D gene, V gene, J gene, clone size, CDR3 protein, CDR3 DNA. A D gene is named only where the DNA matches it firmly. Rows may omit the clone size; those that give it use once, few, many or a size class.

.	TRBV7-3	TRBJ2-7	.	CASSLSGGDYEQYF	TGTGCCAGCAGCTTATCCGGGGGTGACTACGAGCAGTACTTC
.	TRBV7-9	TRBJ1-1	many	CASSFPGEHTEAFF	TGTGCCAGCAGCTTCCCAGGGGAGCACACTGAAGCTTTCTTT
TRBD1	TRBV6-5	TRBJ1-5	.	CASSYGQQGADF	TGTGCCAGCAGTTACGGCCAACAGGGGGCGGATTTT
.	TRBV21-1	TRBJ2-7	.	CASSKTTSGRRYEQYF	TGTGCCAGCAGCAAAACGACTAGCGGTAGGAGGTACGAGCAGTACTTC
.	TRBV3-1/TRBV3-2	TRBJ2-6	.	CASSQVLSLISGANVLTF	TGTGCCAGCAGCCAAGTACTCTCGCTGATCTCTGGGGCCAACGTCCTGACTTTC
TRBD1	TRBV7-6	TRBJ1-3	.	CASSGDRVGNTIYF	TGTGCCAGCAGCGGGGACAGGGTTGGAAACACCATATATTTT
.	TRBV6-1	TRBJ1-1	once	CASSEGPGRGNTEAFF	TGTGCCAGCAGTGAAGGTCCTGGTCGGGGAAACACTGAAGCTTTCTTT
.	TRBV5-4	TRBJ2-1	.	CASSLTSSYNEQFF	TGTGCCAGCAGCTTGACAAGCTCCTACAATGAGCAGTTCTTC
TRBD1	TRBV4-2	TRBJ1-3	.	CASSQDVLGQGSSSSGNTIYF	TGTGCCAGCAGCCAAGACGTTCTGGGACAGGGCAGTAGTAGCTCTGGAAACACCATATATTTT
TRBD2	TRBV9	TRBJ2-7	.	CASSVAPSGGSASGSSYEQYF	TGTGCCAGCAGCGTAGCCCCAAGTGGTGGGTCCGCTAGCGGGAGCTCCTACGAGCAGTACTTC
.	TRBV30	TRBJ1-2	.	CAWSGAPGGNYGYTF	TGTGCCTGGAGTGGGGCCCCGGGAGGGAACTATGGCTACACCTTC
.	TRBV5-1	TRBJ1-1	.	CASSFSAPGNTEAFF	TGCGCCAGCAGCTTTTCCGCTCCAGGGAACACTGAAGCTTTCTTT
TRBD1	TRBV10-3	TRBJ1-2	.	CAITPGGDYGYTF	TGTGCCATCACGCCAGGGGGCGACTATGGCTACACCTTC
.	TRBV6-5	TRBJ2-7	few	CATSLAREQYF	TGTGCCACCAGCCTAGCTCGCGAGCAGTACTTC
.	TRBV5-1	TRBJ2-1	.	CASSLESREASYNEQFF	TGCGCCAGCAGCTTGGAGTCGAGGGAGGCCTCCTACAATGAGCAGTTCTTC
.	TRBV7-2	TRBJ2-2	.	CASSFYGTGELFF	TGTGCCAGCAGCTTTTACGGCACCGGGGAGCTGTTTTTT
.	TRBV28	TRBJ2-7	once	CASEGGYEQYF	TGTGCCAGCGAGGGGGGGTACGAGCAGTACTTC
.	TRBV4-2	TRBJ1-1	.	CASSSGMNTEAFF	TGTGCCAGCAGCTCAGGGATGAACACTGAAGCTTTCTTT
.	TRBV7-9	TRBJ1-1	.	CASSFHGQSTEAFF	TGTGCCAGCAGCTTTCACGGACAGTCAACTGAAGCTTTCTTT
.	TRBV5-1	TRBJ1-3	.	CASSLDFSGNTIYF	TGCGCCAGCAGCTTGGACTTTTCTGGAAACACCATATATTTT
.	TRBV7-8	TRBJ1-1	.	CASSLQGRETEAFF	TGTGCCAGCAGCCTACAGGGAAGGGAAACTGAAGCTTTCTTT
.	TRBV19	TRBJ1-6	.	CASSIDPARGSRSPLHF	TGTGCCAGTAGTATAGACCCCGCACGGGGGAGTAGATCACCCCTCCACTTT
TRBD2	TRBV18	TRBJ2-1	.	CASSAAGTTVNEQFF	TGTGCCAGCTCAGCGGCCGGGACTACGGTCAATGAGCAGTTCTTC
TRBD1	TRBV3-1/TRBV3-2	TRBJ1-2	.	CASSLRQGVNYGYTF	TGTGCCAGCAGCCTTAGACAGGGGGTAAACTATGGCTACACCTTC
.	TRBV6-5	TRBJ1-2	.	CASSRQGLNGYTF	TGTGCCAGCAGTAGGCAGGGGTTGAATGGCTACACCTTC
TRBD1	TRBV6-5	TRBJ1-2	.	CASSYPGQGAYGYTF	TGTGCCAGCAGTTACCCCGGACAGGGGGCTTATGGCTACACCTTC
TRBD2	TRBV4-2	TRBJ2-5	.	CASSTELAGGEETQYF	TGTGCCAGCAGCACAGAACTAGCGGGAGGTGAAGAGACCCAGTACTTC
TRBD1	TRBV6-5	TRBJ1-2	.	CASGTDYGYTF	TGTGCCAGTGGGACAGATTATGGCTACACCTTC
TRBD1	TRBV19	TRBJ2-1	.	CASSIGQGGVNEQFF	TGTGCCAGTAGTATTGGACAGGGGGGAGTCAATGAGCAGTTCTTC
.	TRBV12-3/TRBV12-4	TRBJ1-2	.	CASSLWGGGYTF	TGTGCCAGCAGTTTGTGGGGCGGAGGCTACACCTTC
TRBD1	TRBV5-1	TRBJ2-5	.	CASSPTPGQETQYF	TGCGCCAGCAGCCCCACCCCGGGACAGGAGACCCAGTACTTC
.	TRBV12-3/TRBV12-4	TRBJ1-2	few	CASRPDSAGYTF	TGTGCCAGCAGACCGGACTCGGCCGGCTACACCTTC
.	TRBV6-6	TRBJ2-7	once	CASSPQGSYEQYF	TGTGCCAGCAGTCCACAGGGTTCCTACGAGCAGTACTTC
.	TRBV24-1	TRBJ2-3	.	CATSAGDTQYF	TGTGCCACCAGTGCCGGGGATACGCAGTATTTT
.	TRBV4-2	TRBJ2-7	.	CASSQDWGNGEIYYEQYF	TGTGCCAGCAGCCAAGATTGGGGTAATGGGGAGATATACTACGAGCAGTACTTC
.	TRBV10-1	TRBJ2-5	once	CASSEVRGDRQETQYF	TGCGCCAGCAGTGAGGTACGCGGGGACAGACAAGAGACCCAGTACTTC
.	TRBV29-1	TRBJ1-3	.	CSVEQGGGNTIYF	TGCAGCGTCGAGCAGGGAGGTGGAAACACCATATATTTT
.	TRBV18	TRBJ1-1	.	CASSPPVTGSEAFF	TGTGCCAGCTCACCACCGGTTACGGGGAGTGAAGCTTTCTTT
TRBD1	TRBV20-1	TRBJ2-2	.	CSASPGTGGLTGELFF	TGCAGTGCTAGTCCCGGGACAGGGGGACTCACCGGGGAGCTGTTTTTT
.	TRBV6-5	TRBJ2-3	.	CASGRDTLGRDTQYF	TGTGCCAGCGGTAGGGACACTCTCGGCCGGGATACGCAGTATTTT
.	TRBV3-1/TRBV3-2	TRBJ2-5	.	CASSQEPGTAQYF	TGTGCCAGCAGCCAAGAGCCGGGTACGGCCCAGTACTTC
.	TRBV6-6	TRBJ1-5	.	CASSYVVGGNQPQHF	TGTGCCAGCAGTTACGTCGTTGGGGGGAATCAGCCCCAGCATTTT
.	TRBV2	TRBJ1-2	.	CASLTGSNYGYTF	TGTGCCAGTCTTACAGGGTCTAACTATGGCTACACCTTC
.	TRBV28	TRBJ2-7	.	CASRKRSSYEQYF	TGTGCCAGCAGGAAACGGAGCTCCTACGAGCAGTACTTC
TRBD2	TRBV24-1	TRBJ2-7	.	CATGGGSSYEQYF	TGTGCCACCGGGGGGGGGAGCTCCTACGAGCAGTACTTC
.	TRBV10-2	TRBJ1-1	.	CASRAVPGTTEAFF	TGCGCCAGCCGAGCCGTCCCGGGAACAACTGAAGCTTTCTTT
.	TRBV19	TRBJ1-5	.	CASVRTANQPQHF	TGTGCCAGTGTCCGGACAGCCAATCAGCCCCAGCATTTT
.	TRBV15	TRBJ1-2	.	CATSRPDVLDGYTF	TGTGCCACCAGCAGACCTGACGTCCTAGATGGCTACACCTTC
.	TRBV12-3/TRBV12-4	TRBJ2-1	.	CASISGRGATLFF	TGTGCCAGCATATCGGGTCGCGGGGCCACCTTGTTCTTC
.	TRBV10-3	TRBJ2-3	.	CATAGLSTSTDTQYF	TGTGCCACCGCTGGATTGTCGACTAGCACAGATACGCAGTATTTT
TRBD1	TRBV7-9	TRBJ1-2	.	CASSSTGLGYAF	TGTGCCAGCAGCTCGACAGGGCTTGGCTACGCCTTC
.	TRBV11-2	TRBJ2-5	.	CASSLGNSIQETQYF	TGTGCCAGCAGCTTAGGAAACTCGATCCAAGAGACCCAGTACTTC
TRBD1	TRBV2	TRBJ2-3	.	CASRQGLGDTQYF	TGTGCCAGCAGACAGGGGCTGGGAGATACGCAGTATTTT
TRBD1	TRBV28	TRBJ1-2	few	CASAGQGRYGYTF	TGTGCCAGCGCTGGACAGGGAAGGTATGGCTACACCTTC